One and the same sample provided the 27 T cell receptor beta chains below, sequenced in a study of T-cell reconstitution after alpha-beta-depleted transplantation in children. Researchers prepared the TCRbeta library using unique molecular identifiers, the study reports. TCRdb reprocessed the PCR reads via MiXCR and lists one record per CDR3 protein. The profile shows about 240,000 distinct CDR3 sequences, roughly 26% of them singletons. Sample: PBMCs, taken before TCRalphabeta/CD19-depleted stem cell transplant. These receptors originate from a girl under 10 years old with Fanconi anemia, due to receive a stem cell transplant.

This clonotype has more than one count but fewer than ten. The chain combines TRBV7-9 with TRBJ2-5, with 12 bases that match TRBD2. V dropped 5 bases and J dropped 3; count of bases not matched to a gene: 7. The CDR3 contains 16 residues. From germline, CDR1 is SEHNR and CDR2 FQNEAQ (reference sequence). The CDR3, as DNA: TGTGCCAGCAGCGCGTATCTAGCGGGAGGGAAAGAGACCCAGTACTTC. This encodes CASSAYLAGGKETQYF.

This clonotype was seen at least ten times. CDR3 amino acids: CASSRRLAAAYEQYF. The CDR3 coding sequence is TGTGCCAGCAGCAGAAGACTAGCGGCCGCCTACGAGCAGTACTTC. The chain links TRBV27 to TRBJ2-7; 9 positions match TRBD2. The V and J ends lost 6 bases and 2 bases, in that order; junction bases with no gene match: 8. The CDR3 runs 15 residues. The germline gives CDR1 MNHEY, CDR2 SMNVEV (reference sequence).

DNA for the CDR3: TGCGCCAGCAGCCAAGGACCGGGTTACAATGAGCAGTTCTTC. It codes for CASSQGPGYNEQFF. The chain uses TRBV4-1 and TRBJ2-1; D call uncertain. CDR1 is MGHRA and CDR2 is YSYEKL in the germline V gene. The V and J ends lost 1 base and 4 bases respectively, with 8 bases between them. The CDR3 contains 14 residues.

This clonotype was observed a handful of times. CDR3: CASSERILGFLGTEAFF. The CDR3, as DNA: TGTGCCAGCAGTGAAAGGATTCTGGGGTTCCTGGGTACTGAAGCTTTCTTT. J is TRBJ1-1 and V is TRBV6-1; D not certain. CDR1 is MNHNS and CDR2 is SASEGT in the germline V gene. V was cut by 2 bases and J by 5 bases, with 21 bases left in between. This CDR3 comprises 17 residues.

Only a few counts were recorded for this clonotype. The chain combines TRBV29-1 with TRBJ2-3; D is possibly TRBD2 (5 bases). Per the germline V gene, CDR1 is SQVTM and CDR2 is ANQGSEA. The ends were cut back, 4 bases at V and 1 base at J, with 9 bases in the middle. The CDR3 runs to 13 residues. CDR3 loop: CSVVVGGTDTQYF. CDR3 bases: TGCAGCGTTGTCGTCGGGGGCACAGATACGCAGTATTTT.

This clonotype appeared a single time. The gene calls are TRBV29-1 and TRBJ1-2; D is possibly TRBD1 (5 bases). Germline lookup yields CDR1 SQVTM and CDR2 ANQGSEA. The CDR3 length is 13 residues. Trimming shortened V by 7 bases and J by 4 bases, and 16 bases separated the two germline ends. The CDR3 reads CSAERQSSYGYTF. CDR3 DNA: TGCAGCGCCGAGAGACAGTCATCCTATGGCTACACCTTC.

The chain links TRBV7-3 to TRBJ2-3, with no clear D. The V gene lost 5 bases and the J gene lost 5 bases, with 8 bases spanning the gap. This CDR3 contains 12 residues. Germline CDR1 reads SGHTA; CDR2 reads FQGTGA. The CDR3 nucleotides read TGTGCCAGCAGCCGCGTAGGAGATACGCAGTATTTT. It is translated as CASSRVGDTQYF.

This clonotype was seen a handful of times. The chain recombines TRBV19 with TRBJ2-1, with TRBD1 identical over 8 bases. The CDR3 contains 15 residues. Germline assignment: CDR1 LNHDA and CDR2 SQIVND (reference sequence). V shed 4 bases, J shed 3 bases, and the junction held 5 bases outside the gene matches. In nucleotides, the CDR3 is TGTGCCAGTAGTACAGCCGGACAGGGCTACAATGAGCAGTTCTTC. This sequence encodes CASSTAGQGYNEQFF.

This clonotype showed up just a few times. This sequence joins TRBV5-1 and TRBJ2-3; a possible D gene is TRBD1 (5 bases). Trimming shortened V by 0 bases and J by 6 bases, and 14 bases separated the two germline ends. CDR3 length: 15 residues. Germline V gene sequence: CDR1 SGHRS, CDR2 YFSETQ. CDR3 residues: CASSLDRTYSDTQYF. CDR3 DNA sequence: TGCGCCAGCAGCTTGGACAGGACCTATAGCGATACGCAGTATTTT.

This clonotype was observed a few times. The J gene is TRBJ2-3, the V gene TRBV27; D ambiguous. Germline CDR1 reads MNHEY; CDR2 reads SMNVEV (reference sequence). This CDR3 has 11 amino acids. Trimming stripped 7 bases from V and 6 bases from J, with 8 bases between. CDR3 sequence (DNA): TGTGCCAGCACCTCTTACGATACGCAGTATTTT. It yields the protein CASTSYDTQYF.

J is TRBJ2-1 and V is TRBV4-1; D remains ambiguous. Germline loops: CDR1 MGHRA, CDR2 YSYEKL. The CDR3 consists of 12 residues. Trimming took 0 bases from V and 8 from J, leaving 5 bases between them. The CDR3 loop is CASSQDQYEQFF. The DNA of the CDR3 is TGCGCCAGCAGCCAAGATCAGTATGAGCAGTTCTTC.

This chain links TRBV7-3 with TRBJ2-2; D is possibly TRBD2 (6 bases). CDR3 length equals 16 residues. Trimming removed 5 bases at V and 7 bases at J, with 20 bases between. From germline, CDR1 is SGHTA and CDR2 FQGTGA. In DNA form, the CDR3 reads TGTGCCAGCAGCGTCCTTAGCGGAGGTCGGGGCGGGGAGCTGTTTTTT. Protein sequence: CASSVLSGGRGGELFF. Complete variable domain (other parts from reference TRBV7-3 and TRBJ2-2): GAGVSQTPSNKVTEKGKYVELRCDPISGHTALYWYRQSLGQGPEFLIYFQGTGAADDSGLPNDRFFAVRPEGSVSTLKIQRTERGDSAVYLCASSVLSGGRGGELFFGEGSRLTVL.

The chain is built from TRBV10-3 and TRBJ2-6; D perhaps matches TRBD1 (6 bases). CDR1 is ENHRY and CDR2 is SYGVKD in the germline V gene. CDR3 length: 18 amino acids. Trimming stripped 11 bases from V and 0 bases from J, with 23 bases between. In DNA form, the CDR3 reads TGTGCCTCCCAGACAACACAGGGCGCATCCTCTGGGGCCAACGTCCTGACTTTC. Translating it yields CASQTTQGASSGANVLTF.

The chain has TRBV7-3 and TRBJ2-3; TRBD1 aligns across 10 bases. This CDR3 is 16 amino acids long. After removal of 5 bases from V and 1 base from J, the junction contained 6 bases not matched to a gene. Per germline, CDR1 SGHTA and CDR2 FQGTGA. CDR3 DNA sequence: TGTGCCAGCAGCCAAGTTGGGACAGGGGGCACAGATACGCAGTATTTT. It codes for CASSQVGTGGTDTQYF.

In its sample, this clonotype was seen many times. The chain joins TRBV20-1 to TRBJ1-4; 7 bases agree with TRBD1. This CDR3 contains 13 residues. Germline V gene sequence: CDR1 DFQATT, CDR2 SNEGSKA (reference sequence). With V trimmed by 6 bases and J by 5 bases, 6 bases remained unmatched. In DNA form, the CDR3 reads TGCAGTGCCCAGGACAGGAGAAATGAAAAACTGTTTTTT. This codes for CSAQDRRNEKLFF.

This clonotype was recorded a few times. The chain has TRBV20-1 and TRBJ1-5, with no clear D. Germline loops: CDR1 DFQATT, CDR2 SNEGSKA (reference sequence). Trimming removed 4 bases at V and 0 bases at J, with 7 bases between. This CDR3 region has 13 residues. The CDR3 coding sequence is TGCAGTGCTACACACGATAGCAATCAGCCCCAGCATTTT. This encodes CSATHDSNQPQHF.

This clonotype occurred many times. The chain has TRBV9 and TRBJ2-1; D remains unclear. V was clipped by 3 bases and J by 5 bases, with 3 bases between them. The CDR3 covers 11 residues. Germline V gene sequence: CDR1 SGDLS, CDR2 YYNGEE. CDR3 in amino acids: CASSADNEQFF. CDR3 in DNA: TGTGCCAGCAGCGCAGACAATGAGCAGTTCTTC.

This clonotype was seen ten or more times. J is TRBJ1-3 and V is TRBV20-1; D is unresolved. Germline assignment: CDR1 DFQATT and CDR2 SNEGSKA (reference sequence). This CDR3 contains 13 residues. Trimming left V 2 bases short and J 0 bases short, with 5 bases between. CDR3 sequence: CSARTGSGNTIYF. Here the CDR3 DNA reads TGCAGTGCTAGAACCGGCTCTGGAAACACCATATATTTT.

There are many counts of this clonotype. The chain has TRBV5-4 and TRBJ2-1; D is undetermined. Germline V gene lookup returns CDR1 SGHNT and CDR2 YYREEE (reference sequence). V was cut by 6 bases and J by 0 bases, with 7 bases left in between. The CDR3 loop spans 13 amino acids. This CDR3 is CASTASSYNEQFF. The CDR3 bases are TGTGCCAGCACCGCATCCTCCTACAATGAGCAGTTCTTC.

Many counts were recorded for this clonotype. V is TRBV7-2 and J is TRBJ2-7; the D gene is possibly TRBD2 (7 bases). Trimming removed 5 bases from V and 3 bases from J, with 17 bases in between. Germline loops: CDR1 SGHTA, CDR2 FQGNSA. The CDR3 runs 15 residues. The CDR3 nucleotides are TGTGCCAGCAGCGTAGGCGGGGGACACCTCTACGAGCAGTACTTC. This translates into CASSVGGGHLYEQYF. Complete variable domain (other parts from reference TRBV7-2 and TRBJ2-7): GAGVSQSPSNKVTEKGKDVELRCDPISGHTALYWYRQSLGQGLEFLIYFQGNSAPDKSGLPSDRFSAERTGGSVSTLTIQRTQQEDSAVYLCASSVGGGHLYEQYFGPGTRLTVT.

This clonotype was observed at least ten times. V and J are TRBV20-1 and TRBJ2-1; 9 bases match TRBD2. Germline CDR1 reads DFQATT; CDR2 reads SNEGSKA (reference sequence). The CDR3 has 16 residues. After removal of 2 bases from V and 2 bases from J, the junction contained 7 bases not matched to a gene. Written as DNA, the CDR3 is TGCAGTGCTAGAAGTACAGGCGGGGGGGCCTACAATGAGCAGTTCTTC. Amino acid sequence: CSARSTGGGAYNEQFF.

The V gene is TRBV11-2, the J gene TRBJ2-5, with 8 nucleotides matching TRBD2. Germline lookup yields CDR1 SGHAT and CDR2 FQNNGV. V gave up 5 bases and J gave up 1 base; unmatched junction bases: 6. The CDR3 length is 15 residues. DNA of the CDR3: TGTGCCAGCAGCCAGGGCGGGGGGTCCCAAGAGACCCAGTACTTC. Translated: CASSQGGGSQETQYF.

The chain has TRBV18 and TRBJ1-1; 7 bases are a match to TRBD1. CDR3 length: 20 amino acids. Trimming cost V 0 bases and J 1 base; bases outside gene matches: 17. CDR1 is KGHSH, CDR2 LQKENI, per germline. CDR3 sequence (DNA): TGTGCCAGCTCACCACCGGACAGGCCTAGAGGGCTATGGCGGAACACTGAAGCTTTCTTT. Protein sequence: CASSPPDRPRGLWRNTEAFF.

The CDR3 reads CASSLWDEQYF. The CDR3 DNA follows: TGTGCCAGCAGTTTATGGGACGAGCAGTACTTC. The V gene is TRBV28, the J gene TRBJ2-7; no reliable D call. The V end was cut by 0 bases, the J end by 5 bases, with 2 bases between. Germline-derived CDR1 and CDR2 are MDHEN and SYDVKM. The CDR3 is 11 amino acids.

This clonotype was picked up many times. The rearrangement uses TRBV18 and TRBJ2-1, with D perhaps TRBD2 (6 bases). CDR3 size: 16 residues. Germline V CDR1 and CDR2: KGHSH, LQKENI. The V end lost 1 base, the J end lost 5 bases, and 15 bases lay between the germline ends. CDR3 region: CASSPLSAGRNNEQFF. CDR3 nucleotides: TGTGCCAGCTCACCACTTTCGGCAGGGAGGAACAATGAGCAGTTCTTC.

V usage is TRBV10-3 and J usage is TRBJ2-1; no reliable D call. The germline CDR1 and CDR2 sequences are ENHRY and SYGVKD. V was trimmed by 7 bases and J by 0 bases, leaving 10 bases between them. There are 14 residues in the CDR3. The CDR3 spells CAINPNSSYNEQFF. As DNA, the CDR3 is TGTGCCATCAATCCGAATAGCTCCTACAATGAGCAGTTCTTC.

This clonotype was observed many times. This chain uses TRBV29-1 with TRBJ2-5; D not certain. This CDR3 has 13 amino acids. Germline values: CDR1 SQVTM, CDR2 ANQGSEA. The V end was cut by 3 bases, the J end by 5 bases, with 13 bases between. The chain's CDR3 is CSVEGSYRETQYF. As DNA, the CDR3 is TGCAGCGTTGAGGGCAGTTACCGGGAGACCCAGTACTTC.